Listed here are 23 T cell receptor beta chains from one sample, sequenced in a study of T cells in Graves' hyperthyroidism and ophthalmopathy (dated by TCRdb to the late 2010s). The library was generated by multiplex PCR. Instrument used: Illumina HiSeq 2000. The TCR beta CDR3 regions were amplified from the RNA transcripts. For the first round of RT-PCR on the TCR CDR3, the HTBI primer set was used together with the Qiagen OneStep RT-PCR kit. The public reads were quality trimmed at Q25 with fastp and then assembled into clones with MiXCR by TCRdb, keeping productive beta chains. Rows are unified per CDR3 protein, each entry keeping the most common DNA and genes. This sample holds about 270,000 distinct CDR3 sequences; under 30% were observed only once. The ten top clones hold roughly 24% of the sample. The sequenced sample consisted of blood. These receptors came from a man aged 40-50 years with Graves' hyperthyroidism that later progressed to Graves' ophthalmopathy.

Ten or more counts support this clonotype. The rearrangement joins TRBV12-3 or TRBV12-4 to TRBJ2-2; D possibly uses TRBD1 or TRBD2 (5 bases each). Deletions cut 6 bases from V and 2 bases from J, with 13 bases between. CDR3 length: 15 residues. CDR3 amino acids: CASRHRDRNTGELFF. For the CDR3, the DNA is TGTGCCAGCAGGCATAGGGACCGAAACACCGGGGAGCTGTTTTTT.

This clonotype was observed a handful of times. The chain recombines TRBV2 with TRBJ2-5; D may be TRBD2 (6 bases). Trimming cost V 1 base and J 5 bases, with 23 bases left between them. Germline CDR1 SNHLY, CDR2 FYNNEI. CDR3 length: 18 residues. CDR3 protein: CASSEVVGVAVRRETQYF. CDR3 nucleotides: TGTGCCAGCAGTGAAGTCGTCGGGGTAGCGGTCCGAAGGGAGACCCAGTACTTC.

V and J are TRBV11-2 and TRBJ1-1, with 9 bases that match TRBD1. V lost 1 base, J lost 5 bases, and 2 bases stayed unmatched. Per the germline V gene, CDR1 is SGHAT and CDR2 is FQNNGV. The CDR3 is 14 residues long. CDR3 sequence: CASSLGDRETEAFF. In DNA, the CDR3 is TGTGCCAGCAGCTTAGGGGACAGGGAGACTGAAGCTTTCTTT.

The V and J genes are TRBV29-1 and TRBJ2-7; possibly TRBD1 or TRBD2 for D (5 bases each). This CDR3 has 12 residues. Germline V lookup: CDR1 SQVTM, CDR2 ANQGSEA. V lost 6 bases, J lost 5 bases, and 14 bases lay in between. In nucleotides, the CDR3 is TGCAGCGTGGGGGTAGTGTTCCACGAGCAGTACTTC. Protein product: CSVGVVFHEQYF.

There are many counts of this clonotype. This sequence joins TRBV30 and TRBJ2-5; 7 bases align to TRBD1. J gave up 2 bases and V 5 bases, and 8 bases lay outside the gene matches. This CDR3 has 14 amino acids. The germline V gene encodes CDR1 GTSNPN and CDR2 SVGIG (reference sequence). The CDR3 here is CAWETGLGQETQYF. The CDR3 DNA sequence: TGTGCCTGGGAGACAGGGTTGGGGCAAGAGACCCAGTACTTC.

This clonotype was picked up many times. V is TRBV12-3 or TRBV12-4 and J is TRBJ2-5; D gene uncertain. There are 13 residues in the CDR3. Trimming took 3 bases from V and 5 from J, leaving 10 bases between them. The CDR3 coding sequence is TGTGCCAGCAGTTTCTGGGCCGACGAGACCCAGTACTTC. Its protein product is CASSFWADETQYF.

The V gene is TRBV6-2 or TRBV6-3, the J gene TRBJ2-2, with D possibly being TRBD2 (6 bases). Trimming removed 0 bases from V and 8 bases from J, with 10 bases in between. The length of the CDR3 is 14 residues. Germline CDR1 MNHEY, CDR2 SVGEGT. This CDR3 reads CASSYSAGGGELFF. CDR3 in DNA: TGTGCCAGCAGTTACTCGGCAGGAGGGGGGGAGCTGTTTTTT.

The chain recombines TRBV3-1 with TRBJ1-2, with 7 bases fitting TRBD1. The CDR3 runs to 15 residues. J was trimmed by 8 bases and V by 3 bases; bases with no gene match: 12. Per germline, CDR1 LGHDT and CDR2 YNNKEL (reference sequence). DNA for the CDR3: TGTGCCAGCAGCCACGTCGACAGGGCTTTTTACGGCTACACCTTC. Protein product: CASSHVDRAFYGYTF.

This clonotype has a count of ten or more. This rearrangement joins TRBV5-1 to TRBJ2-7; TRBD2 agrees at 7 bases. V was clipped by 4 bases and J by 5 bases; unmatched bases: 15. The CDR3 runs 16 residues. Germline-derived CDR1 and CDR2 are SGHRS and YFSETQ. CDR3 in DNA: TGCGCCAGCAGCCGAGAGTTTGTGGGAGGGCCTAACGAGCAGTACTTC. It yields the protein CASSREFVGGPNEQYF.

This clonotype was counted many times. The chain is built from TRBV10-3 and TRBJ1-5; 8 bases fit TRBD1. V trimming: 0 bases; J trimming: 7 bases; junction bases outside the gene matches: 8. This CDR3 is built from 16 residues. Germline V gene data show CDR1 as ENHRY and CDR2 as SYGVKD. CDR3 protein: CAISESPTGAGQPQHF. CDR3 sequence (DNA): TGTGCCATCAGTGAGTCCCCGACAGGGGCGGGCCAGCCCCAGCATTTT.

This clonotype was counted at least ten times. The chain is built from TRBV20-1 and TRBJ2-7; 8 bases match TRBD2. Germline CDR1 and CDR2: DFQATT and SNEGSKA (reference sequence). After removal of 6 bases from V and 3 bases from J, the junction contained 13 bases not matched to a gene. The CDR3 is 15 residues long. CDR3 DNA: TGCAGTGCCCCCGCGGGGTTGGCGGGAGGCTACGAGCAGTACTTC. Translating gives CSAPAGLAGGYEQYF.

At least ten counts were recorded for this clonotype. The CDR3 loop is CSVELTVNTEAFF. CDR3 bases: TGCAGCGTTGAACTGACGGTGAACACTGAAGCTTTCTTT. The chain carries TRBV29-1 and TRBJ1-1; D is unresolved. The CDR3 length is 13 residues. Germline loops: CDR1 SQVTM, CDR2 ANQGSEA. V was pared by 2 bases and J by 0 bases, with 7 bases between. The complete variable domain, with remaining parts taken from reference TRBV29-1 and TRBJ1-1, reads SAVISQKPSRDICQRGTSLTIQCQVDSQVTMMFWYRQQPGQSLTLIATANQGSEATYESGFVIDKFPISRPNLTFSTLTVSNMSPEDSSIYLCSVELTVNTEAFFGQGTRLTVV.

The chain is built from TRBV5-1 and TRBJ2-2; 11 bases align to TRBD1. In germline, CDR1 is SGHRS, CDR2 YFSETQ. This CDR3 has 16 residues. The trim removed 3 bases at V and 0 bases at J, leaving 1 base unmatched. The CDR3 nucleotides are TGCGCCAGCAGCTCGGGACAGGGGGCGAACACCGGGGAGCTGTTTTTT. Its protein product is CASSSGQGANTGELFF.

The sample holds many counts of this clonotype. CDR3 nucleotide sequence: TGTGCCAGTAGTACGTCCTACGAGCAGTACTTC. Encoded protein: CASSTSYEQYF. The J gene is TRBJ2-7, the V gene TRBV6-1; D is ambiguous. Between the trimmed V and J ends, which lost 9 bases and 1 base, there was a span of 7 bases. Germline-derived CDR1 and CDR2 are MNHNS and SASEGT. The CDR3 runs to 11 residues.

The gene calls are TRBV20-1 and TRBJ2-7, with TRBD1 matching over 8 bases. The CDR3 length is 14 residues. Trimming removed 5 bases from V and 3 bases from J; junction bases left unmatched: 9. Germline V lookup: CDR1 DFQATT, CDR2 SNEGSKA (reference sequence). The CDR3 DNA sequence: TGCAGTGCTTATAGGACAGGGTCGAACTACGAGCAGTACTTC. Translating gives CSAYRTGSNYEQYF.

Many counts were recorded for this clonotype. The genes are TRBV2 and TRBJ2-3; the D is unclear. V lost 3 bases and J lost 6, with 10 bases in between. This CDR3 has 13 residues. In germline, CDR1 is SNHLY, CDR2 FYNNEI. CDR3 amino acids: CASSEFLVDTQYF. The CDR3 DNA reads as TGTGCCAGCAGTGAGTTCCTTGTTGATACGCAGTATTTT.

This clonotype was detected many times. V usage is TRBV5-1 and J usage is TRBJ2-5; tentatively, D is TRBD2 (5 bases). The CDR3 length is 14 residues. V was cut by 4 bases and J by 4 bases, with 14 bases left in between. Germline V gene data show CDR1 as SGHRS and CDR2 as YFSETQ. The CDR3 DNA is TGCGCCAGCAGCCTGGACTCCCCGAGAGAGACCCAGTACTTC. Translated, it gives CASSLDSPRETQYF.

This clonotype was recorded at least ten times. CDR3 residues: CASSLWDDYYTF. Here the CDR3 DNA reads TGTGCCAGCAGTTTATGGGACGACTACTACACCTTC. The chain links TRBV28 to TRBJ1-2; D remains ambiguous. The CDR3 extends over 12 amino acids. In germline, CDR1 is MDHEN, CDR2 SYDVKM. V lost 0 bases, J lost 10 bases, and 9 bases lay in between.

Notes on this clonotype: A much larger clone is a single base away; this may be a read error. V and J are TRBV4-1 and TRBJ2-2; the match to TRBD1 covers 9 bases. Per germline, CDR1 MGHRA and CDR2 YSYEKL. The CDR3 loop spans 16 amino acids. CDR3 coding DNA: TGCGCCAGCAGCCAAGGAGGGACAGGGAACACCGGGGGGCTGTTTTTT. This gives the protein CASSQGGTGNTGGLFF.

This clonotype has ten or more counts. This sequence joins TRBV20-1 and TRBJ2-2; 13 bases fit TRBD2. V lost 5 bases and J lost 0; bases outside the gene matches: 6. Germline V gene lookup returns CDR1 DFQATT and CDR2 SNEGSKA (reference sequence). The CDR3 extends over 17 amino acids. This CDR3 is CSARGLAGVSNTGELFF. Written as DNA, the CDR3 is TGCAGTGCTCGAGGACTAGCGGGAGTCTCGAACACCGGGGAGCTGTTTTTT.

For this clonotype: This may be a read error, as it is one base from a much larger clone. This chain uses TRBV6-5 with TRBJ1-5, with D perhaps matching TRBD1 (5 bases). The CDR3 length is 13 residues. Trimming cost V 4 bases and J 7 bases, with 11 bases left between them. The V gene's germline CDR1 is MNHEY and CDR2 SVGAGI. The CDR3 spells CASSLRDGQPQHF. As DNA, the CDR3 is TGTGCCAGCAGTTTACGGGACGGACAGCCCCAGCATTTT.

The chain is built from TRBV19 and TRBJ2-5; D remains ambiguous. This CDR3 is 14 amino acids long. Germline V gene lookup returns CDR1 LNHDA and CDR2 SQIVND (reference sequence). Trimming took off 5 bases at V and 8 bases at J, with 18 bases between the two ends. CDR3 nucleotide sequence: TGTGCCAGTAGTGTCGACCCTAAAAGCCAAACCCAGTACTTC. As protein: CASSVDPKSQTQYF.

This clonotype was counted ten times or more. The chain joins TRBV28 to TRBJ2-7; 11 nucleotides align to TRBD2. CDR1 is MDHEN, CDR2 SYDVKM, per germline. The V segment lost 5 bases and the J segment 0 bases; nucleotides outside the gene matches: 6. The CDR3 totals 16 residues. The CDR3 DNA reads as TGTGCCAGCAGTAGGACTAGCGGGTCGAGCTCCTACGAGCAGTACTTC. Protein sequence: CASSRTSGSSSYEQYF.